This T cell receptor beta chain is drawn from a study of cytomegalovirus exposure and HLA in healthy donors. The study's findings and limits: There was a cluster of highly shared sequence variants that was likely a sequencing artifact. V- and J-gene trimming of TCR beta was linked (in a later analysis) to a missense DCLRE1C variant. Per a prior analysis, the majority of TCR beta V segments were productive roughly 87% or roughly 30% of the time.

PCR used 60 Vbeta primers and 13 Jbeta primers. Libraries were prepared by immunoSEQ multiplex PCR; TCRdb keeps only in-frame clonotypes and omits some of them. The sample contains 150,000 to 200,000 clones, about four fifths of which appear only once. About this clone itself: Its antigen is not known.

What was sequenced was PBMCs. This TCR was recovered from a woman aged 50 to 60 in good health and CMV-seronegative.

DNA for the CDR3: TGTGCCAGCAGTTACTCGAGACAGGCATCCACTGAAGCTTTCTTT. This codes for CASSYSRQASTEAFF. The chain couples TRBV6-5 to TRBJ1-1, with D possibly matching TRBD1 (6 bases). The germline gives CDR1 MNHEY, CDR2 SVGAGI. This CDR3 comprises 15 residues. V was pared by 0 bases and J by 4 bases, with 12 bases between.